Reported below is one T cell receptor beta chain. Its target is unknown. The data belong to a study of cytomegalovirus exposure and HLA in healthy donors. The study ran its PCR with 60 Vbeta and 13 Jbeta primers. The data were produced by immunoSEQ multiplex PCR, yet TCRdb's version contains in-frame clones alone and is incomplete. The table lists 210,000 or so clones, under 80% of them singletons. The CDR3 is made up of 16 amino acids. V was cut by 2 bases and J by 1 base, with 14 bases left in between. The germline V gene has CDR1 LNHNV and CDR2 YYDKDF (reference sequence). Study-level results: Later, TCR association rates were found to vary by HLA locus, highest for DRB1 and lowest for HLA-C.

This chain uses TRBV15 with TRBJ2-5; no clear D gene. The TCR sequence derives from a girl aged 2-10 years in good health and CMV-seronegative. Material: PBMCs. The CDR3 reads CATSRQEKKLQETQYF. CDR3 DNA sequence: TGTGCCACCAGCAGACAGGAAAAAAAACTCCAAGAGACCCAGTACTTC.